Below, one T cell receptor (beta chain) is given with its context. What it binds is not known. The entry originates in a study of early stage breast cancer tumors. Study-wide results and caveats: Blood repertoires resembled normal breast more than tumor. Commonly generated sequences made up most enriched TCRB sequences shared between patients.

Sequenced by immunoSEQ multiplex PCR; TCRdb stores in-frame clones only, minus some. This sample has 70,000 or so clones; approximately 84% occur once, and the top ten carry about 4.8%. The V gene end was trimmed by 6 bases and the J gene end by 0 bases; junction bases not matched to a gene: 5. The CDR3 has 17 residues. Germline V CDR1 and CDR2: SNHLY, FYNNEI. The chain combines TRBV2 with TRBJ2-1; 13 positions match TRBD2. The source material was blood. The clonotype was recovered from a person aged 35 to 50 with breast cancer. This CDR3 reads CASRDGTSGTSYNEQFF. In nucleotides, the CDR3 is TGTGCCAGCAGAGACGGGACTAGCGGGACCTCCTACAATGAGCAGTTCTTC.